This T cell receptor beta chain was captured in a study of cytomegalovirus exposure and HLA in healthy donors. General study results and limits: The study reported that TCR beta sequences accurately predicted HLA-A and HLA-B alleles in most subjects. Several of the most significant clusters appeared, in a later analysis, to be linked to common viral pathogens. With high specificity and sensitivity, the classifier reportedly diagnosed cytomegalovirus status. According to a later analysis, donors in an Asian-associated ancestry cluster reportedly had fewer N-insertions than the roughly 630-donor mean.

CDR3 size: 13 residues. Per germline, CDR1 ENHRY and CDR2 SYGVKD. V gave up 0 bases and J gave up 8 bases, with 8 bases separating them. Comment on this clone: Antigen: not known.

60 Vbeta and 13 Jbeta primers were used in PCR. Here immunoSEQ multiplex PCR was the method, and the copy in TCRdb shows in-frame clones only, minus some. This sample has about 130,000 clones; just under 80% occur once, and the top ten carry about 1.7%. The V call is TRBV10-3, the J call TRBJ2-1; the D is unclear. The clonotype comes from a woman aged 35 to 49 in good health and CMV-seronegative. The specimen sequenced was PBMCs. The CDR3 DNA sequence: TGTGCCATCAGTGAGTCGAGCGTCGATGAGCAGTTCTTC. It is translated as CAISESSVDEQFF.